The next 5 T cell receptor beta chains were all read from a single sample in a study of blood T cell repertoires in COVID-19. The assay was immunoSEQ multiplex PCR, and TCRdb's table has in-frame clones only and misses some. Here the sample spans 52,000 or so clones, 70% to 80% being singletons. Input material: peripheral blood. These receptors all stem from a man between 50 and 59 years old with active or convalescent COVID-19.

A few counts support this clone. The gene calls are TRBV11-1 and TRBJ1-3; no definite D call. This CDR3 region has 13 residues. Germline CDR1 reads SGHAT; CDR2 reads FQDESV (reference sequence). V was trimmed by 3 bases and J by 9 bases, leaving 12 bases between them. DNA of the CDR3: TGTGCCAGCAGCTTGCCAGATCGAAGCACCATATATTTT. The encoded protein is CASSLPDRSTIYF.

The chain recombines TRBV7-2 with TRBJ1-2, with D possibly matching TRBD1 (5 bases). V was trimmed by 4 bases and J by 10 bases, leaving 10 bases between them. CDR3 length: 11 amino acids. Germline-derived CDR1 and CDR2 are SGHTA and FQGNSA. The CDR3: CASSYGTHYTF. The CDR3 DNA is TGTGCCAGCAGCTACGGGACTCACTACACCTTC.

V gene TRBV4-1 combines with J gene TRBJ2-5; 9 positions agree with TRBD1. V shed 1 base, J shed 5 bases, and the junction held 2 bases outside the gene matches. Germline lookup yields CDR1 MGHRA and CDR2 YSYEKL. This CDR3 is built from 14 residues. CDR3 residues: CASSQGDREETQYF. Here the CDR3 DNA reads TGCGCCAGCAGCCAAGGGGACAGGGAGGAGACCCAGTACTTC.

The chain carries TRBV2 and TRBJ1-2; 7 nucleotides match TRBD1. This CDR3 is built from 12 residues. Unmatched junction bases numbered 6, after V lost 6 bases and J lost 8 bases. CDR1 and CDR2 from the germline V gene are SNHLY and FYNNEI. For the CDR3, the DNA is TGTGCCAGCAGAGGGGACAGTCGGGGCTACACCTTC. Protein sequence: CASRGDSRGYTF.

V and J are TRBV11-2 and TRBJ2-1, with D tentatively TRBD2 (6 bases). The CDR3 is made up of 15 amino acids. V was clipped by 4 bases and J by 0 bases, with 10 bases between them. Germline CDR1 SGHAT, CDR2 FQNNGV. Written as DNA, the CDR3 is TGTGCCAGCAGCTGGGACTCCGGCTCCTACAATGAGCAGTTCTTC. This translates into CASSWDSGSYNEQFF.